The T cell receptor (beta chain) under discussion was sequenced for a study of cytomegalovirus exposure and HLA in healthy donors. Findings and caveats of the study: In the roughly 120 validation repertoires, a later analysis found that first-cohort TCR clusters tended to co-occur.

V lost 5 bases and J lost 0; bases outside the gene matches: 5. Germline CDR1 reads MDHEN; CDR2 reads SYDVKM. This CDR3 contains 16 residues. As to this clone: The antigen remains unidentified.

TCRdb keeps only in-frame clones here, not all; method: immunoSEQ multiplex PCR. The sample has 100,000 to 150,000 clones, roughly 89% seen once. The TCR sequence derives from a young woman in good health and CMV-seronegative. The sequenced sample consisted of PBMCs. This sequence joins TRBV28 and TRBJ1-1; 11 bases align to TRBD1. Here the CDR3 DNA reads TGTGCCAGCAGTCGGTGGGACAGGGGGATGAACACTGAAGCTTTCTTT. This codes for CASSRWDRGMNTEAFF.